This TCR beta chain was profiled in a study of cytomegalovirus exposure and HLA in healthy donors (TCRdb year 2017). Concerning the study at large: In an earlier analysis of some 610 of the donors, approximately 260 Gb of sequence data and approximately 100 million unique TCR beta sequences from about 179 million T cells were reported. Rather than using new phenotypic data, the later analysis identified candidate immune exposures from TCR beta sequences and from how often those sequences occurred across donors. In an earlier analysis of roughly 600 of the donors, high-throughput TCR beta sequencing was used to judge whether each TCR beta V gene segment behaved as functional or pseudogenic. The study aimed to test whether cataloging public T cell receptors could reveal signatures of past pathogen exposure. The study combined high-throughput TCR immunosequencing, statistical association of individual TCRs with disease status, and machine learning to predict cytomegalovirus infection status. All discovery cohort repertoires had been generated on a single sequencing platform. The number of donors typed differed by locus, with roughly 620-630 for A, B, C, DRB1 and DQB1, over 500 for DQA1, 600 to 610 for DPA1, and 472 for DPB1. A separate validation cohort of approximately 120 different subjects was used in addition to the 666-subject first cohort. Of the 300 to 500 genotyped donors, approximately 81% were placed in the genetic ancestry cluster associated with self-reported Caucasian donors. The study used immunosequencing to profile the T cell repertoires of approximately 650 subjects and linked those repertoires to cytomegalovirus serostatus. Genome-wide SNP genotypes for about 65% of the 666 donors were used in a later genetic analysis, which treated that subset as a discovery cohort. Because of strong linkage in the cohort, a handful of DR-DQ haplotypes were treated as single units for association and clustering. Class I and class II HLA loci were covered by the typing at four-digit resolution. Alongside the repertoire data, information on donor age, sex, ethnicity and CMV serostatus was compiled. Approximately 300 gigabases of sequencing data and approximately 80 million unique TCR sequences were included in an early release covering several hundred HLA-typed donors. Across around 400 genotyped donors of the cohort, an average of about 240,000 unique TCR beta nucleotide sequences per donor were sequenced, and approximately 17% of those sequences were non-productive. A later analysis re-examined previously published TCR beta repertoires from 500 to 700 donors and added high-resolution HLA genotyping to investigate patterns of TCR occurrence. The research as a whole found: In a later analysis, HLA-associated TCR beta chains were found to be more clonally expanded and to have lower generation probabilities than equally common non-associated chains. In a later analysis, several top co-occurrence clusters were reported to appear linked to parvovirus B19, influenza, CMV and Epstein-Barr virus. When HLA alleles, especially DR and DQ, strongly co-occurred, TCR associations were difficult to assign to individual alleles. Because HLA typing was unavailable for some donors at each locus, only the typed subset was used in association tests. The sequencing pipeline was judged likely to have produced a cluster of highly shared sequence variants as a technical artifact. A later analysis found that most CMV-associated TCR beta chains appeared HLA-restricted, with HLA associations seemingly driven largely by CMV exposure. According to the authors, the approach could potentially be generalized to other disease states and immunological phenotypes. The only immune exposure information available for the cohort was CMV serostatus. A later analysis found that TCR association rates varied across HLA loci, with DRB1 alleles showing the most associated TCRs and HLA-C alleles the fewest. An earlier analysis of some 590 of the donors showed that most TCR beta V segments appeared in productive rearrangements either about 87% or about 30% of the time, which broadly matched IMGT annotations. Correlated functional status among segregating V segments might be attributable to linkage disequilibrium, but an unknown experimental factor could not be ruled out. A total of fewer than 200 TCR beta chains were listed by the study as associated with cytomegalovirus. Cytomegalovirus status was reported to be diagnosed by the classifier with high specificity and sensitivity in both the original and validation cohorts. In vitro tests confirmed that three of the cytomegalovirus-associated TCR beta chains recognize cytomegalovirus antigens. Most TCR sequences were seen in very few donors, while some public TCRs were found in many individuals. The presence/absence analyses assumed that sequencing depth was roughly uniform across donors, and that assumption may not be true. A further reported finding was that TCR beta sequences accurately predicted the HLA-A and HLA-B alleles for most subjects in the first cohort. Because counts were too low, about 17 rarely observed V segments, including chromosome 9 orphons, were excluded from the earlier analysis of 587 of the donors. Some IMGT-functional V segments, including TRBV6-2 and TRBV6-3, could not be told apart with the 87-base-pair reads, so those segments were excluded. A later genetic analysis associated a missense DCLRE1C variant with V-gene and J-gene trimming of TCR beta chains, and an independent cohort replicated the association. Compared with the approximately 700-donor mean, donors in an Asian-associated ancestry cluster had fewer N-insertions in productive TCRs, according to a later genetic analysis. Specific HLA alleles were associated with 16,951 TCR beta sequences at a false discovery rate of 0.05 in a later analysis. In this cohort, only TCR beta chains were sequenced, and detectable features were limited by the absence of alpha or paired-chain data.

With respect to this clone: There is no known antigen for this receptor. Nothing much larger sits one base from this clone, and base qualities are not available.

The junction carries 7 bases between V and J, which are trimmed by 3 bases and 10 bases respectively. CDR1 and CDR2, per the germline V gene (reference sequence), are MNHEY and SMNVEV. Taken from cysteine to phenylalanine, the CDR3 has 12 residues. Solely the CDR3 DNA is kept, with 36 bases framed from the first base. The cohort consisted of some 670 healthy bone marrow donors. At the time of sampling, every cohort member was nominally healthy, though immune exposures that went unrecorded were likely present. The donor was CMV seropositive and belonged to the group of 250 to 300 seropositive cohort members. Each donor provided a peripheral blood sample, and peripheral blood mononuclear cells were used for TCR beta sequencing. The Qiagen DNeasy Blood Extraction Kit was used to extract genomic DNA from the blood cell samples. Libraries were constructed by the immunoSEQ multiplex PCR assay. For the multiplex PCR, a mixture combining 60 forward primers for TCR Vbeta segments and 13 reverse primers for TCR Jbeta segments was used. A multiplex PCR assay on genomic DNA amplified the CDR3 region of rearranged TCR beta genes. Amplified TCR beta libraries were sequenced as 87-base-pair reads on the Illumina HiSeq System. Turning to the authors' computational methods: A later analysis counted around 72 million unique TCR beta chains across the 700 or so repertoires, and 10 million to 12 million of these chains were shared by at least two donors. A nearest-neighbor algorithm error-corrected the raw reads and collapsed the reads into unique sequences, merging closely related sequences to remove PCR and sequencing errors. To assign V, D and J gene segments, CDR3 sequences were aligned to IMGT reference sequences. Each retained sequence needed at least a six-nucleotide match to both a V gene segment and a J gene segment. A rearrangement counted as productive if the CDR3 had no stop codons and remained in frame with V and J, and every other rearrangement counted as non-productive. CDR3 was defined by IMGT convention, running from the second conserved V-encoded cysteine to the conserved J-encoded phenylalanine. The earlier analysis of some 600 of the donors excluded sequences that lacked an unambiguous match to a single V gene segment. In an earlier analysis of around 600 of the donors, V segments were called functional above 56.7% productive rearrangements and were called segregating when the between-donor standard deviation exceeded 5%. A statistical classification framework was developed to diagnose cytomegalovirus status using the catalog of TCR beta chain sequences. In a later analysis, V and J genes were assigned by comparing TCR nucleotide sequences against IMGT/GENE-DB human TR gene sequences. In a later analysis, CDR3 sequences and most-parsimonious VDJ recombination scenarios were assigned using the TCRdist pipeline. In a later analysis, each TCR beta chain was defined by its CDR3 amino acid sequence together with its V-gene family, and reads lacking a unique V-gene family were excluded. As a way to deal with suspected cross-contamination and a sequencing artifact, a later analysis dropped 450 to 600 nucleotide sequences that were highly shared and had low generation probability. A later analysis calculated a clonal expansion index for each public chain from normalized within-repertoire ranks of inferred template counts. Generation probabilities in a later analysis came from a VDJ recombination model fitted to out-of-frame rearrangements, and those results were checked against IGoR. In a later analysis, hypergeometric tests were used to score TCR-TCR, TCR-HLA and TCR-CMV co-occurrence, with a repertoire-size bias correction applied to TCR pairs. False discovery rates were estimated in a later analysis by permuting HLA or CMV assignments 20 times. In a later analysis, co-occurring TCRs were grouped with DBSCAN, and TCRdist sequence similarity was added when clustering was performed within HLA-allele-positive subsets. Co-occurrence clustering excluded repertoires with fewer than 30,000 or more than 120,000 public chains, plus five with anomalous nucleotide sharing. The table was pulled from immuneACCESS by TCRdb, which kept in-frame rearrangements only. Such tables lose some clones; where checked, under half of the loss comes from unresolved V genes, and the rest has no known cause. That table furnishes V, J and clone size, whereas the DNA furnished D and trimming. The sample includes about 40,000 clones, with 86% observed a single time. The ten largest clones capture about an eighth of the sample.

The TCR was taken from a woman aged 35 to 49 in good health and CMV-seropositive. Recombination linked TRBV27 to TRBJ1-6, with the D gene uncertain. Sequenced material: PBMCs. The CDR3 has the sequence CASSFRGSPLHF. The nucleotide sequence reads as follows: TGTGCCAGCAGTTTCCGGGGATCACCCCTCCACTTT.